The sequence of this T cell receptor (beta chain) was determined in a study of blood T cells in healthy people across ages. Study-level findings and limits: Any conclusive comparison of naive versus antigen-experienced cells was prevented by using unsorted PBMCs. Strong correlation linked observed beta diversity and percent naive T cells. Per-million-T-cell TCR beta diversity fell roughly linearly with age.

V was shortened by 3 bases and J by 6 bases, with 18 bases between the two germline ends. The germline V gene has CDR1 MNHNY and CDR2 SVGAGI (reference sequence). This CDR3 has 16 amino acids. As concerns this clonotype: Antigen: not known.

A sample-barcoded 5' primer and a J-beta primer mix were used in a second PCR of about 7 to 12 cycles. MiXCR, run by TCRdb on the 5' RACE reads, gives a single entry per CDR3 protein. The table records 730,000 or so distinct CDR3 sequences, roughly 43% of them present only once. The chain joins TRBV6-6 to TRBJ2-1; D assignment may be TRBD1 or TRBD2 (6 bases each). The sequenced sample consisted of blood. The receptor was derived from an older woman in good health. The DNA of the CDR3 is TGTGCCAGCAGTTATGGGGGACGGGGGCAAGGCAATGAGCAGTTCTTC. This gives the protein CASSYGGRGQGNEQFF.